This T cell receptor (beta chain) came from a study of shared clonotypes between healthy human individuals. In the study overall: Per donor, CD8 memory used one plate, CD8 naive used two, CD4 memory used three and CD4 naive used three.

The CDR3 has 13 residues. A CD45RA+ naive subset and a CD45RA-negative memory subset were split from CD4+ cells. The deep-level immunoSEQ assay was used. The repertoire was sequenced with immunoSEQ multiplex PCR; TCRdb's copy has only in-frame clones and lacks some. The sample holds roughly 700,000 clones, around 74% seen once. This clone was seen only a few times. The chain combines TRBV21-1 with TRBJ2-7. TRBV21-1 is a pseudogene. Sequencing input: memory CD4+ T cells sorted from blood. Subset denoted: CD45RA-negative fraction. This receptor was obtained from a woman aged 30 to 39 in good health. CDR3 region: CASSPKGFYEQYF. DNA of the CDR3: TGTGCCAGCAGCCCAAAGGGCTTCTACGAGCAGTACTTC.